Listed below are T cell receptor beta chains from one sample, sequenced in a study of blood T cell repertoires in COVID-19. Data came from immunoSEQ multiplex PCR; TCRdb stores just in-frame clones and leaves some out. The sample includes some 230,000 clones, around 89% of them seen just once. Sequencing was carried out using PBMCs or T cells enriched from blood (not recorded which). Source of these receptors: a woman under 30 in a cohort exposed to, infected with or recovered from COVID-19 (not recorded which). The CDR3 runs from the conserved cysteine through the conserved F or W. The D gene is left open where the match is weak. Size is stated for part of the rows, as once, few or many counts, or as a class when the clone is expanded.

>.|TRBJ1-4|TRBV4-1|TRBD1|14
TGCGCCAGCAGCCAACCCGGGACAGAAGAAAAACTGTTTTTT
CASSQPGTEEKLFF
>.|TRBJ2-2|TRBV5-1|.|16
TGCGCCAGCAACGCTATCGGGACATTAAAGACCGGGGAGCTGTTTTTT
CASNAIGTLKTGELFF
>.|TRBJ2-7|TRBV13|TRBD2|15
TGTGCCAGCAGCTTAGGGCTAGCGGGGGCCAACGAGCAGTACTTC
CASSLGLAGANEQYF
>.|TRBJ2-7|TRBV9|TRBD1|14
TGTGCCAGCAGCCCGGGACAGAGATACTACGAGCAGTACTTC
CASSPGQRYYEQYF
>.|TRBJ1-1|TRBV3-1/TRBV3-2|TRBD1|15
TGTGCCAGCAGCCACCCCGGGACAGGGTACACTGAAGCTTTCTTT
CASSHPGTGYTEAFF
>.|TRBJ1-3|TRBV5-1|.|14
TGCGCCAGCGGGGAGGAAAGCTCTGGAAACACCATATATTTT
CASGEESSGNTIYF
>.|TRBJ1-2|TRBV21-1|.|14
TGTGCCAGCAGCAAAGTCCCCCAGGACTATGGCTACACCTTC
CASSKVPQDYGYTF
>.|TRBJ2-7|TRBV7-3|TRBD1|13
TGTGCCAGCAGCCAGACAGGGTCGGGCGAGCAGTACTTC
CASSQTGSGEQYF
>.|TRBJ2-2|TRBV24-1|.|15
TGTGCCACCAGTGACCATCTTGGAGGTCACGGGGAGCTGTTTTTT
CATSDHLGGHGELFF
>.|TRBJ2-5|TRBV27|.|13
TGTGCCAGCAGTTCCCTAGGGGCAGAGACCCAGTACTTC
CASSSLGAETQYF
>.|TRBJ2-2|TRBV3-1/TRBV3-2|TRBD1|17
TGTGCCAGCAGCCAAGTGGGACAGGGGGCTTACACCGGGGAGCTGTTTTTT
CASSQVGQGAYTGELFF
>.|TRBJ1-4|TRBV6-5|.|15
TGTGCCAGCAGTTACTCGAGTGTACCTAATGAAAAACTGTTTTTT
CASSYSSVPNEKLFF
>.|TRBJ1-5|TRBV2|.|15
TGTGCCAGCAGTGAAGCTGGGGCTCTCAATCAGCCCCAGCATTTT
CASSEAGALNQPQHF
>.|TRBJ2-5|TRBV7-7|TRBD1|13
TGTGCCAGCAGCCGAGACAGGGACGAGACCCAGTACTTC
CASSRDRDETQYF
>.|TRBJ2-1|TRBV7-9|.|15
TGTGCCAGCAGCTTCCGGGATCCCTACTACAATGAGCAGTTCTTC
CASSFRDPYYNEQFF
>.|TRBJ2-2|TRBV27|.|14
TGTGCCAGTCGAGGGGGTTATTTAAGCGGGGAGCTGTTTTTT
CASRGGYLSGELFF
>.|TRBJ2-4|TRBV5-1|.|13
TGCGCCAGCAGCTTGGGCGCGGGGAGCATTCAGTACTTC
CASSLGAGSIQYF
>once|TRBJ2-1|TRBV24-1|TRBD2|15
TGTGCCATCCCCATCCTAGCGGGAGGGCCGGGGGAGCAGTTCTTC
CAIPILAGGPGEQFF
>.|TRBJ2-1|TRBV11-3|TRBD2|18
TGTGCCAGCAGCTCTAGACTAGCGGGAGGGTTCTCAGGGGATGAGCAGTTCTTC
CASSSRLAGGFSGDEQFF
>.|TRBJ2-7|TRBV6-5|.|13
TGTGCCAGCAGAGGGGACAAGACCTACGAGCAGTACTTC
CASRGDKTYEQYF
>few|TRBJ2-3|TRBV3-1/TRBV3-2|.|12
TGTGCCAGCAGCCGAAATAGAAATACGCAGTATTTT
CASSRNRNTQYF
>.|TRBJ2-7|TRBV6-5|.|13
TGTGCCAGCAGGGGCACCAGCTCCTACGAGCAGTACTTC
CASRGTSSYEQYF
>few|TRBJ2-3|TRBV7-9|.|14
TGTGCCAGCAGCCCAAGGGACTCCACAGATACGCAGTATTTT
CASSPRDSTDTQYF
>.|TRBJ1-1|TRBV3-1/TRBV3-2|TRBD1|16
TGTGCCAGCAGCCAATCCGGACAGGGGATGGGCACTGAAGCTTTCTTT
CASSQSGQGMGTEAFF
>.|TRBJ1-2|TRBV10-3|TRBD1|12
TGTGCCATCAGTCGGGACAGCTATGGCTACACCTTC
CAISRDSYGYTF
>.|TRBJ2-7|TRBV29-1|.|15
TGCAGCGTTGAAGATCACGGGGAGAGAGCCTACGAGCAGTACTTC
CSVEDHGERAYEQYF
>.|TRBJ2-7|TRBV3-1/TRBV3-2|.|14
TGTGCCAGCAGCCAAGAGGGGCAGTCTCTCGAGCAGTACTTC
CASSQEGQSLEQYF
>.|TRBJ2-7|TRBV7-6|TRBD1|15
TGTGCCAGCAGCCCCAGGACAGGACTGACCTACGAGCAGTACTTC
CASSPRTGLTYEQYF
>many|TRBJ2-3|TRBV5-6|.|14
TGTGCCAGCAGCTTGGGGGGCGGAACAGATACGCAGTATTTT
CASSLGGGTDTQYF
>.|TRBJ2-7|TRBV6-5|.|13
TGTGCCAGCACCCAACAGGTTCAGGACGAGCAGTACTTC
CASTQQVQDEQYF
>.|TRBJ1-2|TRBV5-1|.|14
TGCGCCAGCAGCTTGGGGGACTCAGGAGGAGGCTACACCTTC
CASSLGDSGGGYTF
>.|TRBJ2-7|TRBV3-1/TRBV3-2|TRBD1|14
TGTGCCAGCACCTCCGGGACAGGGCGCTACGAGCAGTACTTC
CASTSGTGRYEQYF
>.|TRBJ1-1|TRBV7-9|.|15
TGTGCCAGCAGCCCCCAGACAGACCTGAGCACTGAAGCTTTCTTT
CASSPQTDLSTEAFF
>.|TRBJ2-3|TRBV10-1|TRBD2|18
TGCGCCAGCAGTGAGTCCGGGACTAGCGGGGTGACTACAGATACGCAGTATTTT
CASSESGTSGVTTDTQYF
>.|TRBJ2-2|TRBV7-9|TRBD2|17
TGTGCCAGCAGCTTAGCCCCCGGACTAGCGGGCACCGGGGAGCTGTTTTTT
CASSLAPGLAGTGELFF
>.|TRBJ2-3|TRBV6-5|.|15
TGTGCCAGCAGTTACTCCGTGCAGGGGCCAGATACGCAGTATTTT
CASSYSVQGPDTQYF
>.|TRBJ1-4|TRBV2|TRBD1|17
TGTGCCAGCAGGTCCGGACAGGCCACGGCAACTAATGAAAAACTGTTTTTT
CASRSGQATATNEKLFF
>.|TRBJ1-2|TRBV4-1|.|15
TGCGCCAGCAGCCAAGGGTTCGCGGGGGGCGATGGCTACACCTTC
CASSQGFAGGDGYTF
>.|TRBJ2-1|TRBV13|TRBD1|11
TGTGCCACGGACAGGGTCCATGAGCAGTTCTTC
CATDRVHEQFF
>.|TRBJ1-3|TRBV2|TRBD1|15
TGTGCCAGCAGTGGCCGGACAGGGTCTGGAAACACCATATATTTT
CASSGRTGSGNTIYF
>.|TRBJ2-6|TRBV6-5|TRBD1|15
TGTGCCAGCAGCAACAGGGGGCCTGGGGCCAACGTCCTGACTTTC
CASSNRGPGANVLTF
>.|TRBJ2-5|TRBV28|TRBD2|15
TGTGCCAGCCTAGCGGGGGGGCCGGGTAGGGAGACCCAGTACTTC
CASLAGGPGRETQYF
>.|TRBJ2-7|TRBV5-4|.|16
TGTGCCAGCAGCCTGGGAGTGGGGGGAGAGACCTACGAGCAGTACTTC
CASSLGVGGETYEQYF
>.|TRBJ2-1|TRBV7-9|.|15
TGTGCCAGCAGCGCGTCATCGGGATTGGGAAATGAGCAGTTCTTC
CASSASSGLGNEQFF
>once|TRBJ1-4|TRBV28|.|14
TGTGCCAGCAGCTCCCAGGATCCGAATGAAAAACTGTTTTTT
CASSSQDPNEKLFF
>.|TRBJ2-7|TRBV7-7|.|13
TGTGCCAGCGGCCGGGACTCATCCCACGAGCAGTACTTC
CASGRDSSHEQYF
>.|TRBJ2-1|TRBV27|.|14
TGTGCCAGCAGCACGACAGGCTCCTACAATGAGCAGTTCTTC
CASSTTGSYNEQFF
>once|TRBJ1-1|TRBV18|TRBD1|15
TGTGCCAGCTCACCCCGGGACAGTGTTTCTACTGAAGCTTTCTTT
CASSPRDSVSTEAFF
>.|TRBJ1-3|TRBV5-1|.|15
TGCGCCAGCAGCTTGGAAGGGGTGGGAGGAAACACCATATATTTT
CASSLEGVGGNTIYF